The 24 T cell receptor beta chains listed next were all sequenced from one sample in a study of immune evolution from preneoplasia to lung adenocarcinoma. The table came from immunoSEQ multiplex PCR; TCRdb's copy has only in-frame clones and leaves some out. In the table there are about 7,400 clones, 80% of which are singletons. Material: FFPE adjacent normal lung tissue. The source is a person aged 70 to 85 with lung adenocarcinoma.

The genes are TRBV5-6 and TRBJ2-3; TRBD1 aligns across 10 bases. With 1 base clipped from V and 3 bases from J, the junction kept 5 bases outside the gene matches. The V gene's germline CDR1 is SGHDT and CDR2 YYEEEE. CDR3 length: 16 amino acids. CDR3 residues: CASSLIRDRGTDTQYF. The CDR3 nucleotides are TGTGCCAGCAGCTTGATCCGGGACAGGGGAACAGATACGCAGTATTTT.

The chain recombines TRBV18 with TRBJ1-3, with D unclear. The CDR3 is 14 amino acids. Looked up from germline, CDR1 is KGHSH and CDR2 is LQKENI. V lost 3 bases and J lost 0, with 6 bases in between. The CDR3: CASSPASSGNTIYF. CDR3 coding DNA: TGTGCCAGCTCACCGGCCTCCTCTGGAAACACCATATATTTT.

V usage is TRBV18 and J usage is TRBJ2-7; no clear D. The V gene lost 4 bases and the J gene lost 1 base, with 5 bases spanning the gap. The germline gives CDR1 KGHSH, CDR2 LQKENI. There are 12 residues in the CDR3. The CDR3 region is CASSRDSYEQYF. The CDR3 DNA sequence: TGTGCCAGCTCACGAGATTCCTACGAGCAGTACTTC.

This chain links TRBV6-1 with TRBJ1-5; D gene ambiguous. This CDR3 is 16 amino acids long. Germline V gene sequence: CDR1 MNHNS, CDR2 SASEGT. Deletions cut 1 base from V and 6 bases from J, with 16 bases between. The DNA for the CDR3 is TGTGCCAGCAGTGAAGGGACTGGCTTGGGTGTTCAGCCCCAGCATTTT. Its translation is CASSEGTGLGVQPQHF.

The chain links TRBV20-1 to TRBJ2-1; D may be TRBD1 or TRBD2 (5 bases each). Germline values: CDR1 DFQATT, CDR2 SNEGSKA (reference sequence). V lost 2 bases and J lost 15, with 14 bases in between. The CDR3 contains 11 residues. The CDR3 region is CSARISEGWFF. In nucleotides, the CDR3 is TGCAGTGCTAGAATTTCAGAGGGGTGGTTCTTC.

The chain couples TRBV19 to TRBJ2-3, with D perhaps TRBD2 (6 bases). Looked up from germline, CDR1 is LNHDA and CDR2 is SQIVND (reference sequence). Trimming cost V 5 bases and J 3 bases, with 12 bases left between them. CDR3 length: 14 amino acids. CDR3 DNA: TGTGCCAGTAGTCCCGACAGCGGGACAGATACGCAGTATTTT. Amino acids: CASSPDSGTDTQYF.

V gene TRBV4-1 combines with J gene TRBJ2-5; D perhaps matches TRBD1 (7 bases). V shed 2 bases and J shed 5 bases, with 15 bases lying between them. The CDR3 has 15 amino acids. The V gene's germline CDR1 is MGHRA and CDR2 YSYEKL. The CDR3 loop is CASSQIQGGIETQYF. DNA for the CDR3: TGCGCCAGCAGCCAAATCCAGGGGGGTATTGAGACCCAGTACTTC.

The rearrangement uses TRBV5-1 and TRBJ1-2, with D perhaps matching TRBD1 (5 bases). The V gene's germline CDR1 is SGHRS and CDR2 YFSETQ. The germline V and J ends were trimmed by 3 bases and 2 bases, with 23 bases remaining between them. This CDR3 region has 18 residues. The CDR3 spells CASSSPGGKSQSNYGYTF. The CDR3 DNA sequence: TGCGCCAGCAGCTCCCCGGGGGGAAAAAGCCAGTCCAACTATGGCTACACCTTC.

This chain connects TRBV7-8 to TRBJ1-5; D perhaps matches TRBD1 (5 bases). V was shortened by 0 bases and J by 12 bases, with 9 bases between the two germline ends. The CDR3 contains 12 residues. In germline, CDR1 is SGHVS, CDR2 FQNEAQ. CDR3 loop: CASSLAGGGQHF. CDR3 in DNA: TGTGCCAGCAGCTTAGCTGGGGGAGGCCAGCATTTT.

This clone turned up a few times. V is TRBV2 and J is TRBJ2-7; TRBD2 matches at 12 bases. The CDR3 is 16 residues long. Germline-derived CDR1 and CDR2 are SNHLY and FYNNEI. The V segment lost 4 bases and the J segment 7 bases; nucleotides outside the gene matches: 11. In DNA, the CDR3 is TGTGCCAGCAGTGGAAGACTAGCGGGAGTATCAAGTGAGCAGTACTTC. Its protein product is CASSGRLAGVSSEQYF. The complete variable domain, with remaining parts taken from reference TRBV2 and TRBJ2-7, reads EPEVTQTPSHQVTQMGQEVILRCVPISNHLYFYWYRQILGQKVEFLVSFYNNEISEKSEIFDDQFSVERPDGSNFTLKIRSTKLEDSAMYFCASSGRLAGVSSEQYFGPGTRLTVT.

The DNA of the CDR3 is TGTGCCAGCAGCTTCCCGTCCGGGGGTGACACCGGGGAGCTGTTTTTT. Translation: CASSFPSGGDTGELFF. V gene TRBV11-3 combines with J gene TRBJ2-2; D may be TRBD2 (6 bases). CDR1 SGHNT and CDR2 YENEEA come from the germline V gene. The V and J ends lost 3 bases and 3 bases respectively, with 14 bases between them. The length of the CDR3 is 16 residues.

The chain recombines TRBV7-3 with TRBJ1-2; the D is unclear. The CDR3 runs 15 residues. Germline lookup yields CDR1 SGHTA and CDR2 FQGTGA. Trimming removed 2 bases from V and 2 bases from J, with 12 bases in between. CDR3 protein: CASSLAPPVNYGYTF. The CDR3, as DNA: TGTGCCAGCAGCTTAGCCCCGCCAGTGAACTATGGCTACACCTTC. The complete variable domain, with remaining parts taken from reference TRBV7-3 and TRBJ1-2, reads GAGVSQTPSNKVTEKGKYVELRCDPISGHTALYWYRQSLGQGPEFLIYFQGTGAADDSGLPNDRFFAVRPEGSVSTLKIQRTERGDSAVYLCASSLAPPVNYGYTFGSGTRLTVV.

The J gene is TRBJ1-6, the V gene TRBV6-1; D unclear. Between the trimmed V and J ends, which lost 5 bases and 5 bases, there was a span of 10 bases. Germline CDR1 and CDR2: MNHNS and SASEGT. The CDR3 sequence is 14 residues long. The CDR3 nucleotides are TGTGCCAGCAGTTCCCCGGGAGATAATTCACCCCTCCACTTT. Its translation: CASSSPGDNSPLHF.

J is TRBJ1-5 and V is TRBV11-2; D uncertain. Trimming pared 5 bases from V and 6 bases from J, leaving 11 bases between. This CDR3 is built from 13 residues. From germline, CDR1 is SGHAT and CDR2 FQNNGV. The CDR3 nucleotides are TGTGCCAGCAGCCTCGAAACCTTTCAGCCCCAGCATTTT. Residues: CASSLETFQPQHF.

This chain joins TRBV28 and TRBJ1-1; 9 bases fit TRBD1. The junction had 8 bases not matched to a gene; V was cut back by 6 bases and J by 3 bases. CDR1 is MDHEN and CDR2 is SYDVKM in the germline V gene. The CDR3 is 15 amino acids. The CDR3 sequence: CASRPRDRVYTEAFF. The CDR3 coding sequence is TGTGCCAGCAGACCCCGGGACAGGGTGTACACTGAAGCTTTCTTT. Complete variable domain (other parts from reference TRBV28 and TRBJ1-1): DVKVTQSSRYLVKRTGEKVFLECVQDMDHENMFWYRQDPGLGLRLIYFSYDVKMKEKGDIPEGYSVSREKKERFSLILESASTNQTSMYLCASRPRDRVYTEAFFGQGTRLTVV.

The chain recombines TRBV6-1 with TRBJ2-1; no definite D call. Trimming shortened V by 5 bases and J by 10 bases, and 9 bases separated the two germline ends. Germline V gene data show CDR1 as MNHNS and CDR2 as SASEGT. The CDR3 has 11 amino acids. CDR3 sequence: CASSPEREQFF. The CDR3 region has the DNA TGTGCCAGCAGTCCCGAGAGGGAGCAGTTCTTC.

The chain carries TRBV11-3 and TRBJ2-7; 8 nucleotides match TRBD2. With V trimmed by 4 bases and J by 7 bases, 12 bases remained unmatched. CDR1 and CDR2 from the germline V gene are SGHNT and YENEEA. The CDR3 length is 15 residues. This chain's CDR3 is CASSSLAASFHEQYF. The CDR3 nucleotides are TGTGCCAGCAGCTCACTAGCGGCTTCCTTCCATGAGCAGTACTTC. Variable domain in full (rest from reference TRBV11-3 and TRBJ2-7): EAGVVQSPRYKIIEKKQPVAFWCNPISGHNTLYWYLQNLGQGPELLIRYENEEAVDDSQLPKDRFSAERLKGVDSTLKIQPAELGDSAVYLCASSSLAASFHEQYFGPGTRLTVT.

This clone has a handful of counts. The chain links TRBV5-5 to TRBJ2-7; 9 nucleotides match TRBD1. The junction had 10 bases not matched to a gene; V was cut back by 4 bases and J by 5 bases. Per germline, CDR1 SGHKS and CDR2 YYEKEE (reference sequence). The CDR3 loop spans 15 amino acids. This CDR3 is CASSVTGQGGDEQYF. CDR3 bases: TGTGCCAGCAGCGTGACGGGACAGGGAGGTGACGAGCAGTACTTC.

The V and J genes are TRBV2 and TRBJ2-7; 7 bases align to TRBD1. The V and J ends lost 3 bases and 3 bases, in that order; junction bases with no gene match: 14. Germline CDR1 reads SNHLY; CDR2 reads FYNNEI. This CDR3 spans 17 amino acids. The CDR3 nucleotides read TGTGCCAGCAGTGATAAATTCGAAGGACAGGCCCTCTACGAGCAGTACTTC. Translating it yields CASSDKFEGQALYEQYF.

The chain employs TRBV30 and TRBJ1-1, with 8 positions matching TRBD1. The J segment lost 6 bases and the V segment lost 2 bases, leaving 11 bases of the junction unmatched. The CDR3 spans 15 residues. Germline loops: CDR1 GTSNPN, CDR2 SVGIG (reference sequence). Here the CDR3 reads CAWSLLTGGGSEAFF. The CDR3 DNA sequence: TGTGCCTGGAGTCTCCTTACAGGGGGTGGGTCTGAAGCTTTCTTT.

The chain is built from TRBV10-3 and TRBJ1-1; a weak D match, TRBD1 (5 bases). V dropped 4 bases and J dropped 1 base, with 7 bases sitting between them. CDR3 length: 13 residues. Germline loops: CDR1 ENHRY, CDR2 SYGVKD. CDR3 in DNA: TGTGCCATCAGTGTTCAGGGGAACACTGAAGCTTTCTTT. It translates to CAISVQGNTEAFF.

This chain joins TRBV11-3 and TRBJ2-5; the match to TRBD2 covers 15 bases. Looked up from germline, CDR1 is SGHNT and CDR2 is YENEEA. The V gene end was trimmed by 4 bases and the J gene end by 0 bases; junction bases not matched to a gene: 3. The CDR3 spans 17 residues. The CDR3: CASSSGLAGGYQETQYF. CDR3 nucleotides: TGTGCCAGCAGCTCGGGACTAGCGGGGGGCTACCAAGAGACCCAGTACTTC. The whole variable domain, remainder taken from reference TRBV11-3 and TRBJ2-5, is EAGVVQSPRYKIIEKKQPVAFWCNPISGHNTLYWYLQNLGQGPELLIRYENEEAVDDSQLPKDRFSAERLKGVDSTLKIQPAELGDSAVYLCASSSGLAGGYQETQYFGPGTRLLVL.

CDR3 residues: CAWSVSSGSSYEQYF. Here the CDR3 DNA reads TGTGCCTGGAGTGTATCAAGCGGGAGCTCCTACGAGCAGTACTTC. The genes are TRBV30 and TRBJ2-7; 8 bases agree with TRBD2. This CDR3 contains 15 residues. V shed 0 bases and J 0 bases; nucleotides not matched to a gene: 4. CDR1 is GTSNPN, CDR2 SVGIG, per germline (reference sequence).

The rearrangement uses TRBV27 and TRBJ2-2; 7 bases align to TRBD2. The CDR3 contains 14 residues. Germline V gene sequence: CDR1 MNHEY, CDR2 SMNVEV (reference sequence). J gave up 2 bases and V 7 bases, and 4 bases lay outside the gene matches. This CDR3 is CASMRGINTGELFF. The CDR3 DNA reads TGTGCCAGCATGCGGGGGATCAACACCGGGGAGCTGTTTTTT.